Each of the 11 T cell receptor beta chains below was sequenced from the same sample in a study of blood T cells in healthy people across ages. A J-beta primer mix and a sample-barcoded 5' primer were used in a second PCR of roughly 6 to 12 cycles. TCRdb analysed the 5' RACE reads with MiXCR anew, one entry per CDR3 protein. Of about 770,000 distinct CDR3 sequences in the sample, more than 40% were seen once. The sequenced sample was blood. All receptors come from a man between 60 and 75 years old in good health.

The chain joins TRBV5-1 to TRBJ1-2; D is uncertain. CDR1 is SGHRS and CDR2 is YFSETQ in the germline V gene. The CDR3 spans 13 residues. V was pared by 4 bases and J by 3 bases, with 10 bases between. Here the CDR3 DNA reads TGCGCCAGCAGCCGGGCCCCCGACTATGGCTACACCTTC. Translating gives CASSRAPDYGYTF.

Only a few counts were recorded for this clonotype. The chain employs TRBV15 and TRBJ2-7, with D perhaps TRBD2 (5 bases). This CDR3 comprises 15 residues. The germline V gene encodes CDR1 LNHNV and CDR2 YYDKDF (reference sequence). Trimming removed 0 bases from V and 0 bases from J, with 9 bases in between. Here the CDR3 DNA reads TGTGCCACCAGCAGAGACCGGGGTGTCTCCTACGAGCAGTACTTC. This encodes CATSRDRGVSYEQYF.

The chain has TRBV4-1 and TRBJ2-3, with 10 nucleotides matching TRBD2. Germline trimming cut 5 bases from V and 2 bases from J; bases unmatched to any gene: 7. The CDR3 has 16 amino acids. Germline CDR1 MGHRA, CDR2 YSYEKL. The DNA for the CDR3 is TGCGCCAGCAGCTTTAGCGGGGGGACTATCACAGATACGCAGTATTTT. Protein sequence: CASSFSGGTITDTQYF.

This clonotype came up a few times. The genes are TRBV2 and TRBJ2-7; the match to TRBD2 covers 9 bases. The J call may be incorrect, as the DNA end agrees better with TRBJ2-5. This CDR3 spans 14 amino acids. Germline assignment: CDR1 SNHLY and CDR2 FYNNEI. In DNA, the CDR3 is TGTGCCAGCAGCGCGAGCGGGGGGCGAGAGACCCAGTACTTC. It specifies CASSASGGRETQYF.

In this sample, this clonotype turned up many times. The chain is built from TRBV6-5 and TRBJ2-7; D gene uncertain. The end of the DNA aligns better with TRBJ2-5, so the J call may be wrong. The CDR3 contains 11 residues. Germline lookup yields CDR1 MNHEY and CDR2 SVGAGI. The CDR3 sequence is CASSYSRTQYF. The CDR3, as DNA: TGTGCCAGCAGTTACTCGCGGACCCAGTACTTC.

The V gene is TRBV7-9, the J gene TRBJ1-4, with D tentatively TRBD1 (5 bases). Trimming stripped 4 bases from V and 7 bases from J, with 10 bases between. CDR1 is SEHNR, CDR2 FQNEAQ, per germline (reference sequence). This CDR3 has 13 amino acids. Written as DNA, the CDR3 is TGTGCCAGCAGCTACAGAGGGGTTGAAAAACTGTTTTTT. Its protein product is CASSYRGVEKLFF.

The genes are TRBV4-3 and TRBJ1-1; 8 bases fit TRBD1. Germline trimming cut 0 bases from V and 1 base from J; bases unmatched to any gene: 10. CDR1 and CDR2 (germline): LGHNA, YSLEER. The length of the CDR3 is 18 residues. The CDR3 DNA sequence: TGCGCCAGCAGCCAAGAATCGGCCACGACAGGGGCGAACACTGAAGCTTTCTTT. Translation gives CASSQESATTGANTEAFF.

The rearrangement links TRBV5-1 to TRBJ2-5, with 12 bases aligning to TRBD2. This CDR3 is built from 15 residues. The V gene end was trimmed by 4 bases and the J gene end by 5 bases; junction bases not matched to a gene: 6. Germline CDR1 is SGHRS and CDR2 is YFSETQ. DNA for the CDR3: TGCGCCAGCAGCCGGACCGGGACTAGCGGGGAGACCCAGTACTTC. Encoded protein: CASSRTGTSGETQYF.

The chain combines TRBV2 with TRBJ2-2; D perhaps matches TRBD2 (5 bases). Trimming pared 7 bases from V and 4 bases from J, leaving 10 bases between. The CDR3 has 13 amino acids. The germline CDR1 and CDR2 sequences are SNHLY and FYNNEI. The CDR3 loop is CASKLVPTGELFF. DNA for the CDR3: TGTGCCAGCAAACTAGTGCCCACCGGGGAGCTGTTTTTT.

This clonotype was picked up many times. The chain couples TRBV12-3 or TRBV12-4 to TRBJ1-2; 7 nucleotides align to TRBD1. CDR3 length: 14 residues. The V gene end was trimmed by 3 bases and the J gene end by 10 bases; junction bases not matched to a gene: 11. This chain's CDR3 is CASSLSRGVLPYTF. CDR3 DNA: TGTGCCAGCAGTTTGAGCAGGGGGGTTTTGCCCTACACCTTC.

The rearrangement links TRBV20-1 to TRBJ1-5, with D tentatively TRBD1 (5 bases). CDR1 DFQATT and CDR2 SNEGSKA come from the germline V gene (reference sequence). Deletions cut 1 base from V and 5 bases from J, with 12 bases between. There are 14 residues in the CDR3. For the CDR3, the DNA is TGCAGTGCTAGAGGGGGGGGAGTCTATCAGCCCCAGCATTTT. Translation: CSARGGGVYQPQHF.